The rows below give T cell receptor beta chains drawn from one sample of a study of T cell responses to AZD1222 COVID-19 vaccine. Assay: immunoSEQ multiplex PCR; the TCRdb copy retains only in-frame clones and omits some. Of about 170,000 clones in the sample, roughly 87% are singletons; the top ten hold roughly 0.98%. Sequencing used peripheral blood, obtained 28 days after the second AZD1222 dose. These receptors originate from an adult who received the AZD1222 COVID-19 vaccine. CDR3s include the opening cysteine and the closing phenylalanine or tryptophan. The order of the fields is D gene, J gene, clone size, V gene, CDR3 protein, CDR3 DNA. D genes are given only for firm matches. Size values are once, few and many counts, or a class for expanded clones, and some rows have none.

TRBD2 | TRBJ2-3 | NA | TRBV3-1/TRBV3-2 | CASSQDLGGLGTDTQYF | TGTGCCAGCAGCCAAGATCTGGGGGGACTAGGCACAGATACGCAGTATTTT
NA | TRBJ1-3 | NA | TRBV25-1 | CASSEKAGPGNTIYF | TGTGCCAGCAGTGAAAAGGCAGGGCCAGGAAACACCATATATTTT
NA | TRBJ2-7 | NA | TRBV27 | CASSLYRGGSRRSYEQYF | TGTGCCAGCAGTTTATATCGTGGGGGCTCACGGCGATCCTACGAGCAGTACTTC
NA | TRBJ2-5 | NA | TRBV6-2/TRBV6-3 | CASSYGQIQETQYF | TGTGCCAGCAGCTATGGGCAGATCCAAGAGACCCAGTACTTC
TRBD1 | TRBJ1-6 | NA | TRBV5-1 | CASSLAGQQNYSPLHF | TGCGCCAGCAGCTTGGCGGGACAGCAAAACTATTCACCCCTCCACTTT
TRBD1 | TRBJ1-1 | NA | TRBV27 | CASSSLQGAWVTEAFF | TGTGCCAGCAGTTCACTGCAGGGGGCTTGGGTCACTGAAGCTTTCTTT
NA | TRBJ2-7 | NA | TRBV12-3/TRBV12-4 | CASSYRGSYEQYF | TGTGCCAGCAGTTACCGGGGCTCCTACGAGCAGTACTTC
TRBD1 | TRBJ1-5 | NA | TRBV4-1 | CASSQPDRDSNQPQHF | TGCGCCAGCAGCCAGCCGGACAGGGATAGCAATCAGCCCCAGCATTTT
TRBD1 | TRBJ1-3 | NA | TRBV13 | CASSRDRASGNTIYF | TGTGCCAGCAGCCGGGACAGAGCCTCTGGAAACACCATATATTTT
TRBD2 | TRBJ2-3 | NA | TRBV6-1 | CASSAPTSGGADTQYF | TGTGCCAGCAGTGCCCCGACTAGCGGGGGGGCAGATACGCAGTATTTT
TRBD1 | TRBJ2-3 | NA | TRBV18 | CASSPSPQGGTDTQYF | TGTGCCAGCTCACCTTCCCCACAGGGGGGCACAGATACGCAGTATTTT
TRBD1 | TRBJ2-2 | NA | TRBV10-3 | CAISEWLPGQGTGELFF | TGTGCCATCAGTGAGTGGCTACCGGGACAGGGGACCGGGGAGCTGTTTTTT
NA | TRBJ1-3 | NA | TRBV7-9 | CASSLGEGNTIYF | TGTGCCAGCAGCTTGGGGGAGGGAAACACCATATATTTT
TRBD2 | TRBJ2-1 | NA | TRBV6-5 | CASRASGGYNEQFF | TGTGCCAGCAGGGCTAGCGGGGGCTACAATGAGCAGTTCTTC
NA | TRBJ2-1 | NA | TRBV6-5 | CASLQRGRGNEQFF | TGTGCCAGCCTTCAAAGGGGCCGTGGCAATGAGCAGTTCTTC
TRBD1 | TRBJ1-5 | NA | TRBV19 | CASSSGTGGYSNQPQHF | TGTGCCAGTAGTTCCGGGACAGGGGGTTATAGCAATCAGCCCCAGCATTTT
TRBD2 | TRBJ2-7 | NA | TRBV19 | CASSIALGGNEQYF | TGTGCCAGTAGTATAGCCCTGGGAGGGAACGAGCAGTACTTC
TRBD1 | TRBJ1-1 | NA | TRBV6-5 | CASRQGAGMNTEAFF | TGTGCCAGCAGACAGGGGGCAGGGATGAACACTGAAGCTTTCTTT
TRBD2 | TRBJ2-3 | NA | TRBV5-6 | CASSWTSGGNTQYF | TGTGCCAGCAGCTGGACTAGCGGGGGAAATACGCAGTATTTT
NA | TRBJ1-1 | NA | TRBV9 | CASSVVPGNTEAFF | TGTGCCAGCAGCGTAGTCCCAGGGAACACTGAAGCTTTCTTT
NA | TRBJ2-7 | NA | TRBV6-5 | CATSVPPSYEQYF | TGTGCCACCTCGGTACCCCCATCCTACGAGCAGTACTTC
TRBD2 | TRBJ2-3 | few | TRBV10-2 | CASSTGGQDTQYF | TGCGCCAGCAGTACGGGGGGGCAGGATACGCAGTATTTT